These 16 T cell receptor beta chains were all obtained from the same sample, sequenced in a study of blood T cells in healthy people across ages. Primers used in a second PCR of about 6 to 11 cycles were a sample-barcoded 5' primer and a J-beta primer mix. MiXCR, applied by TCRdb to the 5' RACE reads, yields one record per CDR3 protein. The sample contains about 1,400,000 distinct CDR3 sequences, 59% of which appear only once. The specimen was blood. The receptors originated from a man aged 18 to 30 in good health.

The chain uses TRBV6-1 and TRBJ2-5, with D perhaps TRBD2 (6 bases). CDR1 MNHNS and CDR2 SASEGT come from the germline V gene. CDR3 length: 16 residues. V was cut by 2 bases and J by 1 base, with 14 bases left in between. Here the CDR3 DNA reads TGTGCCAGCAGTGAATGGGGACTGGGTTTCCAAGAGACCCAGTACTTC. It encodes CASSEWGLGFQETQYF.

The chain combines TRBV4-3 with TRBJ2-3; D possibly corresponds to TRBD1 (6 bases). This CDR3 comprises 15 residues. Germline CDR1 and CDR2: LGHNA and YSLEER. V was trimmed by 0 bases and J by 8 bases, leaving 15 bases between them. Here the CDR3 DNA reads TGCGCCAGCAGCCAAGATCGGACAGCGGAGCTTACGCAGTATTTT. This sequence encodes CASSQDRTAELTQYF.

The rearrangement links TRBV6-5 to TRBJ1-4; TRBD1 aligns across 7 bases. The junction had 10 bases not matched to a gene; V was cut back by 7 bases and J by 8 bases. Germline CDR1 and CDR2: MNHEY and SVGAGI. This CDR3 has 14 amino acids. The CDR3 bases are TGTGCCAGCACCTTCGACGCCAGGGGGGAAAAACTGTTTTTT. This translates into CASTFDARGEKLFF.

This clonotype has a handful of counts. This chain connects TRBV5-5 to TRBJ1-1; maybe TRBD1 (6 bases). V was clipped by 3 bases and J by 1 base, with 13 bases between them. This CDR3 region has 15 residues. Germline CDR1 is SGHKS and CDR2 is YYEKEE (reference sequence). CDR3 DNA sequence: TGTGCCAGCAGCTCCCGGGACAACAGGAACACTGAAGCTTTCTTT. This sequence encodes CASSSRDNRNTEAFF.

The chain carries TRBV7-9 and TRBJ1-1; no clear D gene. Germline V gene data show CDR1 as SEHNR and CDR2 as FQNEAQ (reference sequence). Trimming took 8 bases from V and 0 from J, leaving 13 bases between them. The CDR3 sequence is 14 residues long. This CDR3 reads CASFGPDLNTEAFF. In DNA form, the CDR3 reads TGTGCCAGCTTCGGACCTGACCTGAACACTGAAGCTTTCTTT.

As regards this clonotype: Its ends do not fully match the called genes, so a read error is possible. The CDR3 here is CASSYSSGNVQFF. The CDR3 DNA is TGTGCCAGCAGTTACTCATCAGGGAATGTGCAGTTCTTC. The chain uses TRBV6-5 and TRBJ2-1; a weak D match, TRBD1 (5 bases). The CDR3 is 13 residues long. CDR1 and CDR2 from the germline V gene are MNHEY and SVGAGI.

The genes are TRBV28 and TRBJ2-7; D may be TRBD1 (6 bases). The V gene lost 4 bases and the J gene lost 4 bases, with 23 bases spanning the gap. Germline lookup yields CDR1 MDHEN and CDR2 SYDVKM. The CDR3 is made up of 17 amino acids. As DNA, the CDR3 is TGTGCCAGCAGTTCCCGTGATCTACCGGGACAATTTTACGAGCAGTACTTC. Amino acids: CASSSRDLPGQFYEQYF.

The chain is built from TRBV4-1 and TRBJ1-2, with TRBD1 matching 7 bases. This CDR3 has 15 residues. Germline CDR1 and CDR2: MGHRA and YSYEKL. V shed 2 bases, J shed 4 bases, and the junction held 7 bases outside the gene matches. The CDR3 protein is CASSQRQGGSYGYTF. The CDR3, as DNA: TGCGCCAGCAGCCAAAGACAGGGAGGAAGCTATGGCTACACCTTC.

This clonotype was seen a few times. The chain uses TRBV10-3 and TRBJ1-6; no firm D call. This CDR3 comprises 13 residues. Germline CDR1 ENHRY, CDR2 SYGVKD. Between the trimmed V and J ends, which lost 3 bases and 7 bases, there was a span of 7 bases. CDR3: CAISERWNSPLHF. DNA for the CDR3: TGTGCCATCAGTGAACGCTGGAATTCACCCCTCCACTTT.

V and J are TRBV4-2 and TRBJ1-2; D perhaps matches TRBD1 (6 bases). The V gene lost 0 bases and the J gene lost 5 bases, with 13 bases spanning the gap. From germline, CDR1 is LGHNA and CDR2 YNFKEQ. CDR3 length: 15 residues. DNA of the CDR3: TGTGCCAGCAGCCAAGAGAGGACAGAGCTTTATGGCTACACCTTC. Translated, it gives CASSQERTELYGYTF.

This clonotype has at least ten counts. A read error may produce the germline difference seen at one junction end. V usage is TRBV20-1 and J usage is TRBJ1-1, with a tentative D call TRBD1 (5 bases). Germline CDR1 DFQATT, CDR2 SNEGSKA (reference sequence). The length of the CDR3 is 15 residues. CDR3 in DNA: TGCAGTGCTAGGGGCCCCTCAGCAGGGAACTCTGAAGCTTTCTTT. Encoded protein: CSARGPSAGNSEAFF.

This clonotype was counted a few times. The chain joins TRBV20-1 to TRBJ2-1, with D maybe TRBD1 (5 bases). Germline assignment: CDR1 DFQATT and CDR2 SNEGSKA (reference sequence). Trimming shortened V by 1 base and J by 5 bases, and 6 bases separated the two germline ends. This CDR3 region has 12 residues. CDR3 protein: CSARVRDNEQFF. CDR3 nucleotide sequence: TGCAGTGCTAGAGTCAGGGACAATGAGCAGTTCTTC.

This rearrangement joins TRBV20-1 to TRBJ2-1; no reliable D call. The CDR3 spans 9 residues. Germline CDR1 is DFQATT and CDR2 is SNEGSKA (reference sequence). Trimming took off 4 bases at V and 10 bases at J, with 5 bases between the two ends. The CDR3 loop is CSATVEQFF. The CDR3, as DNA: TGCAGTGCTACTGTGGAGCAGTTCTTC.

This clonotype was picked up a small number of times. The CDR3, as DNA: TGCAGTGCTAGACTCCCAACTAACTACAATGAGCAGTTCTTC. Translating gives CSARLPTNYNEQFF. The chain has TRBV20-1 and TRBJ2-1; D uncertain. Germline lookup yields CDR1 DFQATT and CDR2 SNEGSKA (reference sequence). The length of the CDR3 is 14 residues. V shed 2 bases and J shed 3 bases, with 11 bases lying between them.

This rearrangement joins TRBV12-3 or TRBV12-4 to TRBJ2-1, with a possible D match to TRBD2 (6 bases). This CDR3 has 16 residues. Trimming took 2 bases from V and 2 from J, leaving 13 bases between them. This CDR3 is CASSLRVGSTYNEQFF. As DNA, the CDR3 is TGTGCCAGCAGTTTACGAGTCGGGAGTACCTACAATGAGCAGTTCTTC.

The CDR3 here is CASSQDGRRQETQYF. In DNA form, the CDR3 reads TGTGCCAGCAGCCAAGATGGGCGGCGCCAAGAGACCCAGTACTTC. This rearrangement joins TRBV7-2 to TRBJ2-5; no reliable D call. CDR1 SGHTA and CDR2 FQGNSA come from the germline V gene. Trimming pared 5 bases from V and 1 base from J, leaving 14 bases between. The CDR3 loop spans 15 amino acids.